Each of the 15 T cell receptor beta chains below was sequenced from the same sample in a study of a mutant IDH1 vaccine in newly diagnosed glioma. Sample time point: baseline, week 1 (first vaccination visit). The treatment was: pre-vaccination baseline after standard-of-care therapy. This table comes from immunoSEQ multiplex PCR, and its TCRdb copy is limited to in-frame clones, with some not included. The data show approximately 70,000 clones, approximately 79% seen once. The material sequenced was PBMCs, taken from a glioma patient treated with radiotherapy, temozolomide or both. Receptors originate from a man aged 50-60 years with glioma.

The CDR3 bases are TGTGCCAGCAGGCGGGACATTCATAGCAATCAGCCCCAGCATTTT. This translates into CASRRDIHSNQPQHF. The chain combines TRBV6-5 with TRBJ1-5, with D tentatively TRBD1 (6 bases). Trimming cost V 6 bases and J 0 bases, with 12 bases left between them. This CDR3 is built from 15 residues. Germline assignment: CDR1 MNHEY and CDR2 SVGAGI.

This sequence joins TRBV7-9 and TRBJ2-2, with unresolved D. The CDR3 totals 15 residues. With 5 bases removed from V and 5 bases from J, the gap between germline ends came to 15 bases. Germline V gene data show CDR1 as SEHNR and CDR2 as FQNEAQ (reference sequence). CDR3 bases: TGTGCCAGCAGCACCACAGTTATTGGGACCGGGGAGCTGTTTTTT. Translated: CASSTTVIGTGELFF. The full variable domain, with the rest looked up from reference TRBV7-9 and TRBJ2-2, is DTGVSQNPRHKITKRGQNVTFRCDPISEHNRLYWYRQTLGQGPEFLTYFQNEAQLEKSRLLSDRFSAERPKGSFSTLEIQRTEQGDSAMYLCASSTTVIGTGELFFGEGSRLTVL.

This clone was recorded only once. CDR3 sequence: CASSGRQSYEQYF. CDR3 coding DNA: TGTGCCAGCAGCGGTCGACAGTCCTACGAGCAGTACTTC. The V gene is TRBV7-2, the J gene TRBJ2-7, with D possibly being TRBD1 (5 bases). The CDR3 loop spans 13 amino acids. Trimming removed 5 bases at V and 1 base at J, with 9 bases between. Germline lookup yields CDR1 SGHTA and CDR2 FQGNSA.

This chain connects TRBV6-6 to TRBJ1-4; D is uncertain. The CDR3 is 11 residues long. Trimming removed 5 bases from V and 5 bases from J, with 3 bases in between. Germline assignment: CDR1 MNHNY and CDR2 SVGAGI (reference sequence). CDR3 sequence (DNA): TGTGCCAGCAGTGAGAATGAAAAACTGTTTTTT. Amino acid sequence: CASSENEKLFF.

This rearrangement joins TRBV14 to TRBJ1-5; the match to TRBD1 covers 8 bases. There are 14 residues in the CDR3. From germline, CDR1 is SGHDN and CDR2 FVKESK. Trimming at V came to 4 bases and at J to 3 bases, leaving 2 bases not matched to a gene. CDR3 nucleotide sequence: TGTGCCAGCAGCCGGACAGGGTCCAATCAGCCCCAGCATTTT. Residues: CASSRTGSNQPQHF. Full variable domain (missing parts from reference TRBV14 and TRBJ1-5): EAGVTQFPSHSVIEKGQTVTLRCDPISGHDNLYWYRRVMGKEIKFLLHFVKESKQDESGMPNNRFLAERTGGTYSTLKVQPAELEDSGVYFCASSRTGSNQPQHFGDGTRLSIL.

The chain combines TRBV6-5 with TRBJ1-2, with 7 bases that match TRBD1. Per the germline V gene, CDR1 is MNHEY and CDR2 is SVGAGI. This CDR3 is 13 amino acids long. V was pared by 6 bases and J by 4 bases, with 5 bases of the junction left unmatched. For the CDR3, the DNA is TGTGCCAGCAGGCGGGCAGGGGGCTATGGCTACACCTTC. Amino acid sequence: CASRRAGGYGYTF.

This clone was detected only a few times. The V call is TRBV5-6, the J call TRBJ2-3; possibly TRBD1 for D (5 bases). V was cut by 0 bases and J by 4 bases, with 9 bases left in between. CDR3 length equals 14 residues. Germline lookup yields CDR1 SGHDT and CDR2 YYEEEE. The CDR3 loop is CASSLGGGADTQYF. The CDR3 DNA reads TGTGCCAGCAGCTTGGGGGGCGGCGCAGATACGCAGTATTTT.

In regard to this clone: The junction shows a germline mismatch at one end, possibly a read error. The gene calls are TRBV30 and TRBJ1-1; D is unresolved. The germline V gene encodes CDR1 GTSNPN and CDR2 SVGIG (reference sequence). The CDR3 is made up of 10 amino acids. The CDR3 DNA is TGTGCCTGGAGTGTAAGCCAGGCCGACTTT. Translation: CAWSVSQADF. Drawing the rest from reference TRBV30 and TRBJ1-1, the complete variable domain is SQTIHQWPATLVQPVGSPLSLECTVEGTSNPNLYWYRQAAGRGLQLLFYSVGIGQISSEVPQNLSASRPQDRQFILSSKKLLLSDSGFYLCAWSVSQADFGQGTRLTVV.

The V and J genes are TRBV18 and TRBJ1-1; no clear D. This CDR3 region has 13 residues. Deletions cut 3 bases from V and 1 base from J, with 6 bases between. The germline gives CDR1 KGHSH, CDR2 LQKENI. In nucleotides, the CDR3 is TGTGCCAGCTCACCTTCGAAGAACACTGAAGCTTTCTTT. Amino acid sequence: CASSPSKNTEAFF.

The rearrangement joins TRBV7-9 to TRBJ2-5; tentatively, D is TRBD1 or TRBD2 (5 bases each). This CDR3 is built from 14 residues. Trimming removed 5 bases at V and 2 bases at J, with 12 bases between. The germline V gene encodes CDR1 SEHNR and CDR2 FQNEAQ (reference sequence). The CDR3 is CASSRGHAQETQYF. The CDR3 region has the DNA TGTGCCAGCAGCCGGGGCCACGCTCAAGAGACCCAGTACTTC.

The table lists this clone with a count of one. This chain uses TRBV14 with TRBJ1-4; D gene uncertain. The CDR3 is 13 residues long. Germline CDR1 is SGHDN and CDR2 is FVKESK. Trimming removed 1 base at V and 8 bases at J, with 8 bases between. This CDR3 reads CASSQGSREKLFF. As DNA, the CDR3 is TGTGCCAGCAGCCAAGGGTCCAGGGAAAAACTGTTTTTT.

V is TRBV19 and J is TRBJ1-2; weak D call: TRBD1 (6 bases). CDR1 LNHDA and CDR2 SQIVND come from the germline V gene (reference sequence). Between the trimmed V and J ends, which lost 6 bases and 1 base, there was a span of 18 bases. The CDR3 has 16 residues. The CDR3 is CASSLSGQHFNYGYTF. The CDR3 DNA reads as TGTGCCAGTAGCCTCAGCGGACAGCACTTTAACTATGGCTACACCTTC.

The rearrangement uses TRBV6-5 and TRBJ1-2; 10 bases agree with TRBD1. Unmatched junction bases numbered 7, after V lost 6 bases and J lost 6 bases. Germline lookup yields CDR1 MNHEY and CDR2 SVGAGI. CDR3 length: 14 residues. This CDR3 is CASRTGTGENGYTF. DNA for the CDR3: TGTGCCAGCAGGACCGGGACAGGGGAGAATGGCTACACCTTC.

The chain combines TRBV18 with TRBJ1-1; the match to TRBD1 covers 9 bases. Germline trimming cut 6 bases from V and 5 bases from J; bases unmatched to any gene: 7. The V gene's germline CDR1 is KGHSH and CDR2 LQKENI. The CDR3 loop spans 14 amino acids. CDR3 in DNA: TGTGCCAGCTCGGGACAGGGAAGGAGGACTGAAGCTTTCTTT. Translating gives CASSGQGRRTEAFF.

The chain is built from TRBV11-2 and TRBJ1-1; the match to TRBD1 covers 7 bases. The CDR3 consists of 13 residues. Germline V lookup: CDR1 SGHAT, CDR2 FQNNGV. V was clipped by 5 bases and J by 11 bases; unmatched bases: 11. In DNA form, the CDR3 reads TGTGCCAGCAGCCGTACACCTAGGGGGCCGGCTTTCTTT. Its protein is CASSRTPRGPAFF.